Shown below are 16 T cell receptor beta chains from a single sample sequenced in a study of tumor-infiltrating lymphocytes in primary liver carcinoma. Without any cell sorting, 20-30 mg of bulk tissue yielded co-extracted RNA and DNA. TCR beta cDNA was reverse-transcribed from roughly 520 ng of total RNA. The reaction used a constant-region primer and ProtoScript II reverse transcriptase. Slightly modified ARM-PCR served as the procedure for the TCR beta libraries. These libraries came from three rounds of nested multiplex PCR. The study ran its first two PCR rounds for 9 to 10 cycles each, using TRBV1-TRBV30 forward primers and a C-beta reverse primer. Via MiXCR, TCRdb re-called the multiplex PCR reads, giving one row per CDR3 protein. The sample holds 35,000 to 40,000 distinct CDR3 sequences, roughly 80% seen once. The sequencing input was tumor-adjacent normal liver tissue. Every receptor here comes from a man aged 40-55 years with primary liver carcinoma and hepatitis B virus infection.

Comments on this clonotype: No conserved phenylalanine or tryptophan is present at the end of the CDR3, so a read error is the likely explanation. V is TRBV7-9 and J is TRBJ1-1; possibly TRBD1 for D (5 bases). Deletions cut 1 base from V and 0 bases from J, with 9 bases between. Germline V gene lookup returns CDR1 SEHNR and CDR2 FQNEAQ (reference sequence). The length of the CDR3 is 15 residues. DNA of the CDR3: TGTGCCAGCAGCTTAGAAATGGGGGTGAACACTGAAGCTTTCTTA. This gives the protein CASSLEMGVNTEAFL.

The chain employs TRBV28 and TRBJ1-2, with 10 bases identical to TRBD1. Germline V gene sequence: CDR1 MDHEN, CDR2 SYDVKM. This CDR3 region has 13 residues. Trimming cost V 6 bases and J 8 bases; bases outside gene matches: 6. In DNA form, the CDR3 reads TGTGCCAGCAGCGGACAGGGGGTAAAGGGCTACACCTTC. Protein product: CASSGQGVKGYTF.

About this clonotype itself: A read error is likely, as this CDR3 ends without the conserved phenylalanine or tryptophan. The genes are TRBV12-3 or TRBV12-4 and TRBJ2-7; D gene unclear. The CDR3 runs 11 residues. In DNA form, the CDR3 reads TGTGCCAACAGTCGATCCTACGAGCAGTACCTC. Protein sequence: CANSRSYEQYL.

This clonotype was found a few times. Sequence at one end of the junction differs from germline and may be a read error. The chain has TRBV29-1 and TRBJ2-7; TRBD1 matches at 8 bases. From germline, CDR1 is SQVTM and CDR2 ANQGSEA. This CDR3 contains 12 residues. In DNA form, the CDR3 reads TGTAACGTTGAAGACGGGACAGGTGAGCAGTACTTC. Its translation: CNVEDGTGEQYF.

As concerns this clonotype: The junction differs from germline at one of its ends, possibly a read error. The chain joins TRBV6-1 to TRBJ2-7; TRBD1 agrees at 8 bases. The germline CDR1 and CDR2 sequences are MNHNS and SASEGT. The CDR3 consists of 16 residues. In DNA form, the CDR3 reads TGTGTCAGCAGTGAAGGATTCAGGGACAGGACCTACGAGCAGTACTTC. Translation gives CVSSEGFRDRTYEQYF.

Concerning this clonotype: Here the CDR3 omits its conserved ending phenylalanine or tryptophan, so a read error is the likely source. The chain joins TRBV29-1 to TRBJ1-1, with 7 bases matching TRBD1. The CDR3 contains 11 residues. CDR1 and CDR2 from the germline V gene are SQVTM and ANQGSEA. CDR3 protein: CSGRGTADAFS. In DNA, the CDR3 is TGCAGCGGCCGTGGGACAGCTGATGCTTTCTCT.

As regards this clonotype: Because the CDR3 is missing its conserved closing phenylalanine or tryptophan, this is likely a read error. V and J are TRBV29-1 and TRBJ2-5; 10 bases are a match to TRBD1. Germline CDR1 and CDR2: SQVTM and ANQGSEA. The CDR3 runs 15 residues. Losses at the gene ends were 1 base for V and 4 bases for J; bases not matched to a gene: 6. The CDR3, as DNA: TGCAGCGTTGAAGCGGACAGGGGGGGAACAGAGACCCAGTACTCC. Protein: CSVEADRGGTETQYS.

Points on this clonotype: At one end the junction does not follow the germline gene, possibly because of a read error. The V call is TRBV11-2, the J call TRBJ2-5; 7 positions agree with TRBD2. Germline values: CDR1 SGHAT, CDR2 FQNNGV. This CDR3 spans 18 amino acids. CDR3 in DNA: TGTGCCAGCAGACCTAGCTCAATCCGGGGTACTGGGCGGGAGACTCAGTACTTC. Its translation: CASRPSSIRGTGRETQYF.

About this clonotype: The junction shows a germline mismatch at one end, possibly a read error. V gene TRBV6-5 combines with J gene TRBJ2-1; no reliable D call. The germline V gene encodes CDR1 MNHEY and CDR2 SVGAGI. CDR3 length equals 13 residues. The CDR3 loop is CASCYAKANEEFF. The DNA for the CDR3 is TGTGCCAGCTGTTACGCAAAGGCCAATGAGGAGTTCTTC.

The J gene is TRBJ2-6, the V gene TRBV7-8; D is uncertain. The CDR3 loop spans 14 amino acids. Germline V gene lookup returns CDR1 SGHVS and CDR2 FQNEAQ. V lost 11 bases and J 9 bases, leaving 20 bases between the germline ends. Written as DNA, the CDR3 is TGTGCCTCCGACTCTGTGTCAAGCGTCAACGTCCTGACTTTC. Its protein is CASDSVSSVNVLTF.

To note about this clonotype: Compared with germline, one end of the junction differs, possibly owing to a read error. The V and J genes are TRBV11-2 and TRBJ2-5, with 8 bases fitting TRBD2. Germline V gene lookup returns CDR1 SGHAT and CDR2 FQNNGV. This CDR3 spans 14 amino acids. In DNA, the CDR3 is TGTGTCAGCAGCGTCAGCGGGGGACAAGAGGCCCAGTACTTC. It specifies CVSSVSGGQEAQYF.

Comments on this clonotype: Since no conserved phenylalanine or tryptophan closes the CDR3, a read error is the likely cause. The DNA is omitted, as the CDR3 cannot be located on it reliably, and the CDR3 follows TCRdb's listing. This rearrangement joins TRBV6-1 to TRBJ2-5; TRBD1 reflects the table's D call only, with no check against the DNA. The CDR3 has 12 residues if both end residues are counted. Germline lookup yields CDR1 MNHNS and CDR2 SASEGT. This chain's CDR3 is CASRMGRETHYI.

This clonotype was picked up one time. The J gene is TRBJ2-5, the V gene TRBV19; D could derive from TRBD1 or TRBD2 (6 bases each). The CDR3 consists of 12 residues. CDR1 is LNHDA and CDR2 is SQIVND in the germline V gene (reference sequence). Trimming stripped 8 bases from V and 11 bases from J, with 18 bases between. This CDR3 reads CASRQAGEAQYF. DNA for the CDR3: TGTGCCAGTCGACAGGCTGGGGAGGCTCAGTACTTC.

This clonotype was seen repeatedly, ten times or more. The chain is built from TRBV7-9 and TRBJ1-5; D remains unclear. Germline V gene lookup returns CDR1 SEHNR and CDR2 FQNEAQ (reference sequence). CDR3 length: 12 amino acids. V lost 0 bases to trimming and J lost 9 bases, with 6 bases between them. The CDR3 bases are TGTGCCAGCAGCTTAGCGGATGCGCCCCAGCATTTT. Translating gives CASSLADAPQHF.

This clonotype appeared many times. The rearrangement links TRBV24-1 to TRBJ2-2, with TRBD1 identical over 11 bases. This CDR3 comprises 14 residues. Looked up from germline, CDR1 is KGHDR and CDR2 is SFDVKD. J was trimmed by 5 bases and V by 8 bases; bases with no gene match: 3. The CDR3 reads CATTGTGGTGELFF. The CDR3 DNA reads as TGTGCCACCACCGGGACAGGGGGGACCGGGGAGCTGTTTTTT.

This clonotype was seen many times. The chain couples TRBV6-1 to TRBJ2-5, with D perhaps TRBD1 or TRBD2 (6 bases each). Trimming took 2 bases from V and 5 from J, leaving 18 bases between them. Germline-derived CDR1 and CDR2 are MNHNS and SASEGT. The length of the CDR3 is 16 residues. CDR3 amino acids: CASSERAGEGGETQYF. The CDR3 nucleotides are TGTGCCAGCAGTGAACGTGCAGGGGAAGGAGGGGAGACCCAGTACTTC.